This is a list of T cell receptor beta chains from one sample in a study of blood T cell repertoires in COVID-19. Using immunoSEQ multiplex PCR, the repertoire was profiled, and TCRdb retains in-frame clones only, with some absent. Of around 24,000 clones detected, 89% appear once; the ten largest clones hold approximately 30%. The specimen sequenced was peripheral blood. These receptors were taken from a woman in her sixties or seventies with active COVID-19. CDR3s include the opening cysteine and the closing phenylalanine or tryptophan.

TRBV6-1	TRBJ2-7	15	CASSEMPGQTYEQYF
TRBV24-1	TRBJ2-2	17	CATSDLQGGVRTGELFF
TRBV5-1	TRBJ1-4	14	CASSQGQDFEKLFF
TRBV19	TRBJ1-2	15	CASSIAEDRFYGYTF
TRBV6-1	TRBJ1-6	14	CASSEYRGNSPLHF
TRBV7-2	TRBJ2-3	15	CASSLDRGLTDTQYF
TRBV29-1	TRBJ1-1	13	CSVLDSHGIEAFF
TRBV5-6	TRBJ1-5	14	CASSLPGGNQPQHF
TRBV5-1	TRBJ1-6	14	CASSAGQGNSPLHF
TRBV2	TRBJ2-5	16	CASSLSGHVLGETQYF
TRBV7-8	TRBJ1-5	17	CASSIENDRGYNQPQHF
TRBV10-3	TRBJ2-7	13	CAISVQDSYEQYF
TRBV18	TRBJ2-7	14	CASSPGAWSYEQYF
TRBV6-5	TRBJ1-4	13	CASSRDRDEKLFF